The clone carrying this T cell receptor (beta chain) was counted ten times or more. Antigen unknown. V was cut by 0 bases and J by 8 bases, with 10 bases left in between. The CDR3 sequence is 13 residues long. From germline, CDR1 is WNHNN and CDR2 SYGVQD (reference sequence). The sample comes from a study of regulatory T cells in long-lasting Graves disease. General study results and limits: Comparison showed that persistent patients shared more public clonotypes (about 3,000) than new patients (966).

Combining iRepertoire HTBI primers with Arm-PCR of CDR3 regions, the authors built TCR beta libraries. Using its own MiXCR run on the multiplex PCR reads, TCRdb lists one record per CDR3 protein. The data hold 620,000 or so distinct CDR3 sequences, with about 15% observed a single time. Time point in this sample: newly diagnosed GD, antithyroid drugs for less than 3 months. Making the TCR library involved RNA that had been extracted from PBMCs. This sample was shared with a second study, whose subject was T cells in Graves' hyperthyroidism and ophthalmopathy. That work states: Patients counted as stable if ophthalmopathy did not develop within 18 months.

The chain recombines TRBV10-1 with TRBJ1-2; possibly TRBD1 for D (6 bases). The sample here was peripheral blood mononuclear cells (PBMCs), taken at new diagnosis, from a patient treated with antithyroid drugs. The clonotype originates from a woman aged 25 to 45 with Graves disease. The CDR3 nucleotides are TGCGCCAGCAGTGAGTCATCCAGGGGAGGCTACACCTTC. Protein sequence: CASSESSRGGYTF.